One T cell receptor beta chain is described in this entry. Its target is not known. CDR3 size: 16 residues. CDR1 and CDR2 (germline): GTSNPN, SVGIG (reference sequence). Trimming took 7 bases from V and 0 from J, leaving 18 bases between them. This sample was taken from a study of T cell responses to AZD1222 COVID-19 vaccine. Notes on the study in general: An increase in Spike-specific TCR breadth and depth was observed after two AZD1222 doses. Regions 160-218 and 743-854 held dominance among vaccine-associated CD4 TCRs, which spanned spike. Reports say nearly half of spike-specific TCRs go after unmutated variant regions. Baseline testing showed seropositivity in only five or six AZD1222 recipients.

Generated by immunoSEQ multiplex PCR, the TCRdb table keeps only in-frame clones and is missing some. Of 93,000 or so clones listed, around 91% are singletons. V usage is TRBV30 and J usage is TRBJ2-2; a weak D match, TRBD2 (6 bases). The sample in question was peripheral blood, obtained on day 0 of AZD1222 vaccination. This clonotype was obtained from an adult in good health. The chain's CDR3 is CASPGGQYPNTGELFF. The DNA for the CDR3 is TGTGCCTCCCCCGGGGGTCAGTACCCGAACACCGGGGAGCTGTTTTTT.